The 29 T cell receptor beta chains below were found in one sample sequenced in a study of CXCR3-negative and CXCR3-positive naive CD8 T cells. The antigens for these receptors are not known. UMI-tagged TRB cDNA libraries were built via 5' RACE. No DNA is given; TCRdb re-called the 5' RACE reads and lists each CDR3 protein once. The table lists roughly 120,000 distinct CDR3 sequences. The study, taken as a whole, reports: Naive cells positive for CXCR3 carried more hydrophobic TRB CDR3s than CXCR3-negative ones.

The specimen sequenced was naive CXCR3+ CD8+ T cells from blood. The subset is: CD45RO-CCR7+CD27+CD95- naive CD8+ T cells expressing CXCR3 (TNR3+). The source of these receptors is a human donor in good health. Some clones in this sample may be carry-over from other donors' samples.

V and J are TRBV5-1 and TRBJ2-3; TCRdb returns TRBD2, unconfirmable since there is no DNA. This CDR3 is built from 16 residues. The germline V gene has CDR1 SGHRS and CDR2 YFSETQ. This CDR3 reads CASSLALTSVPDTQYF.

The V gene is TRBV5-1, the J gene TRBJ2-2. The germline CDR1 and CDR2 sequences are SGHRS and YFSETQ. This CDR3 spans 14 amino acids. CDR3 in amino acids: CASSMDRVTGELFF.

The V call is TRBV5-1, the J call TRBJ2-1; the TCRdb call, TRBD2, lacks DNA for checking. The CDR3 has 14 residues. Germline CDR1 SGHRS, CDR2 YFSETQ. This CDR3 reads CASSPDYPYNEQFF.

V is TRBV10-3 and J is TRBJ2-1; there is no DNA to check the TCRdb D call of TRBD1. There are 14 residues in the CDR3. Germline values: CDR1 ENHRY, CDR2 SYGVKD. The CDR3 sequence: CAISEDGGVNEQFF.

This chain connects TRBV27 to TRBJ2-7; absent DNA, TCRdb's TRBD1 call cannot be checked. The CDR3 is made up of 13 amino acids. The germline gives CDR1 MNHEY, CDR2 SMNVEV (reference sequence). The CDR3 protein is CASSAGQVYEQYF.

This chain's CDR3 is CASSDSPYEQYF. This chain joins TRBV3-1 and TRBJ2-7. The CDR3 length is 12 residues. Germline CDR1 LGHDT, CDR2 YNNKEL (reference sequence).

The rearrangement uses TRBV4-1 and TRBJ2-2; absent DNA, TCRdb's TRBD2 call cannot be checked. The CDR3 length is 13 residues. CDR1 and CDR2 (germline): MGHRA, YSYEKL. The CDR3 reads CASRGANTGELFF.

This CDR3 reads CASSKEMRGGGTDTQYF. The gene calls are TRBV21-1 and TRBJ2-3; there is no DNA to check the TCRdb D call of TRBD2. TRBV21-1 is classified as a pseudogene. The length of the CDR3 is 17 residues.

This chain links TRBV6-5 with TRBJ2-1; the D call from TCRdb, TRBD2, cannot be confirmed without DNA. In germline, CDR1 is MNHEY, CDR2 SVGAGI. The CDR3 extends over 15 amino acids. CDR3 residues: CASSYGASAINEQFF.

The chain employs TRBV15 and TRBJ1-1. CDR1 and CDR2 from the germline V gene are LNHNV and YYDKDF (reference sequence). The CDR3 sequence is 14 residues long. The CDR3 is CATAGTDLNTEAFF.

The CDR3 here is CAQEETNEQFF. The chain joins TRBV12-3 or TRBV12-4 to TRBJ2-1. The CDR3 is 11 amino acids.

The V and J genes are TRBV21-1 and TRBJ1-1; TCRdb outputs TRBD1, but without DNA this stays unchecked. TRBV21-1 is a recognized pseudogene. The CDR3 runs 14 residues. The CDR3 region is CASRGNRANTEAFF.

The CDR3 sequence is CASSLVGFASGGTHETQYF. The genes are TRBV7-6 and TRBJ2-5; TCRdb proposes TRBD2, but this gene call is untestable without DNA. The CDR3 runs 19 residues. Germline lookup yields CDR1 SGHVS and CDR2 FNYEAQ. Filled out from reference TRBV7-6 and TRBJ2-5, the complete variable domain reads GAGVSQSPRYKVTKRGQDVALRCDPISGHVSLYWYRQALGQGPEFLTYFNYEAQQDKSGLPNDRFSAERPEGSISTLTIQRTEQRDSAMYRCASSLVGFASGGTHETQYFGPGTRLLVL.

CDR3: CSTDLGQNTEAFF. This chain uses TRBV20-1 with TRBJ1-1; TCRdb outputs TRBD1, but without DNA this stays unchecked. The CDR3 runs to 13 residues. Germline-derived CDR1 and CDR2 are DFQATT and SNEGSKA (reference sequence).

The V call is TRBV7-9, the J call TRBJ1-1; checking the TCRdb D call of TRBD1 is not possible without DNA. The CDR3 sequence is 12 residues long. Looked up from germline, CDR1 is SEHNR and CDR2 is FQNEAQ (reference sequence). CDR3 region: CASTPTGSEAFF.

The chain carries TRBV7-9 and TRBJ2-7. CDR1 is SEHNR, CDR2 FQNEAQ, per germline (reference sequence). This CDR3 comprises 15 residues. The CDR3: CASSLLQASTYEQYF.

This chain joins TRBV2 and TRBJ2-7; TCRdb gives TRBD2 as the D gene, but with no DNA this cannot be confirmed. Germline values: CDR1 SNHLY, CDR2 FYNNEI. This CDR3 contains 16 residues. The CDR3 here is CASSEAQRLADGEQYF.

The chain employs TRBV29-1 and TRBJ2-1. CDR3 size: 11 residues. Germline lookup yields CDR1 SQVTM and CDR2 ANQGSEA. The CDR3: CSAPGYNEQFF.

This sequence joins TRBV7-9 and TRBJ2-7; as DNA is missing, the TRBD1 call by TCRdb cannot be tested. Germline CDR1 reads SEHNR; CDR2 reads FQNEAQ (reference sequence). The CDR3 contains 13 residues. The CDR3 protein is CASSSGGGYEQYF.

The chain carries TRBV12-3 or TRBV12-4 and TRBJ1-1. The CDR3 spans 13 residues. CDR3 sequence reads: CASSSQEGVEAFF.

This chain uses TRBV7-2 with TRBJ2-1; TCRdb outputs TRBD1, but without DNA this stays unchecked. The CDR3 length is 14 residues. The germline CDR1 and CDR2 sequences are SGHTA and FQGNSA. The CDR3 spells CASSERTGYNEQFF.

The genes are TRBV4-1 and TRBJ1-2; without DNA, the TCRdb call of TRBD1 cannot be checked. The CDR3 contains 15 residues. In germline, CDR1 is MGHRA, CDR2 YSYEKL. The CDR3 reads CASSPRDTSNEGYTF.

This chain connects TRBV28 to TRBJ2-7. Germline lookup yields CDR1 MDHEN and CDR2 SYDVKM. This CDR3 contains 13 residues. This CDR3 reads CASNLFVADEQYF.

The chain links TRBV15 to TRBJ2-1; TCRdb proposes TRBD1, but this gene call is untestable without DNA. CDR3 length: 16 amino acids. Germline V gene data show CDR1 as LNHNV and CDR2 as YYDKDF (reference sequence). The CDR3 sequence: CATSRPGESSYNEQFF.

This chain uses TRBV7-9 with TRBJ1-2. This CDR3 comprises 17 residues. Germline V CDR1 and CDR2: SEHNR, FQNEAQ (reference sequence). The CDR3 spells CASSLAREAAYYYGYTF.

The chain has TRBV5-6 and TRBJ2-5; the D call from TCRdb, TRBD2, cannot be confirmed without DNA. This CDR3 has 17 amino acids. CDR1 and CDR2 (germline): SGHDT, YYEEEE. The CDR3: CASSSPPLAGGVETQYF.

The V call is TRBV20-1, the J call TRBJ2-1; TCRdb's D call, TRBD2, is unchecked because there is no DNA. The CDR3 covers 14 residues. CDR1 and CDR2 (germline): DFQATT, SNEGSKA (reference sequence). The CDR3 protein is CSAKTSGDYNEQFF.

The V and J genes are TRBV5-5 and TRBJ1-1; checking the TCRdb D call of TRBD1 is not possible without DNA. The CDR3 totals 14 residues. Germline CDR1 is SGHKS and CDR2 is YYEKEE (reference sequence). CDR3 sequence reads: CASRTLGTDPEAFF.

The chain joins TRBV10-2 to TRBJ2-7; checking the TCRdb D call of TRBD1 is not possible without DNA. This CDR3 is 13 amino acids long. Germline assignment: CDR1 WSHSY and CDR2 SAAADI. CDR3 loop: CATRGGMGYEQYF.